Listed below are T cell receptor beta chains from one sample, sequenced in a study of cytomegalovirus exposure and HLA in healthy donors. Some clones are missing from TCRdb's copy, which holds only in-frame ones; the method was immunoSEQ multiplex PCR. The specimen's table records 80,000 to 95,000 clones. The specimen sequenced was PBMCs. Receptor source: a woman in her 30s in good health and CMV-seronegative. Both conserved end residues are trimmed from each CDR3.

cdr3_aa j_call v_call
AGARGLDAYEQY TRBJ2-7 TRBV30
ASSLTRDRGNTEAF TRBJ1-1 TRBV18
AWSVLGTGSGNEQF TRBJ2-1 TRBV30
ASSRTGGAYNEQF TRBJ2-1 TRBV19
ASSYTTGYSPLH TRBJ1-6 TRBV28
ASEQTVTEAF TRBJ1-1 TRBV6-1
ASLVTGNTEAF TRBJ1-1 TRBV18
ASSLGGQPMDTEAF TRBJ1-1 TRBV7-9
ASSRTSGSSYNEQF TRBJ2-1 TRBV7-6
ASSLWESSYEQY . TRBV5-6
ASSLGPTPF TRBJ2-1 TRBV11-2
ASSEGRGLYNEQF TRBJ2-1 TRBV10-1
ASSPDRERGYT TRBJ1-2 TRBV18
ASSATNDRGDYGYT TRBJ1-2 TRBV11-2
ASSHTSGSSDEQF TRBJ2-1 TRBV6-1
ATSRGGAGGRDEQY TRBJ2-7 TRBV15
ASSFGKGFNQETQY TRBJ2-5 TRBV11-2
ASSQTGGSAYEQY TRBJ2-7 TRBV4-2
ASSFLSGTDTQY TRBJ2-3 TRBV28
ASSSPGTNSNQPQH TRBJ1-5 TRBV6-6
ASSSGLLTGTEAF TRBJ1-1 TRBV5-6
ASSFGQVTYSPLH TRBJ1-6 TRBV11-2
ASSFSQFSYNEQF TRBJ2-1 TRBV5-6
ASSLLTGVTDTQY TRBJ2-3 TRBV4-1
ATSRGLANNEQF TRBJ2-1 TRBV15
ASSPPSTGGTDTQY TRBJ2-3 TRBV18
ASRAAVVPLTGETQY TRBJ2-5 TRBV5-1
ATSRAGTGPNTGELF TRBJ2-2 TRBV15
AWSPGGNYGYT TRBJ1-2 TRBV30
AWSPLAGGEDTQY TRBJ2-3 TRBV30
ASSVSVYDGYT TRBJ1-2 TRBV6-1
ASSTRTGEGYGYT TRBJ1-2 TRBV9
ASSQGLSNMDTQY TRBJ2-3 TRBV7-9
ASSRRTGTSGQETQY TRBJ2-5 TRBV7-2
ASSHGTHTEAF TRBJ1-1 TRBV5-4
ASSYLDRPETQY TRBJ2-5 TRBV2
ASSMGGGADTQY TRBJ2-3 TRBV19
ASSAPDTQY TRBJ2-3 TRBV2
ASSLGGDSGNTIY TRBJ1-3 TRBV7-8
ASSLTGLYYGYT TRBJ1-2 TRBV5-6
AWSVSGHLQETQY TRBJ2-5 TRBV30
ASSQQDRYNEQF TRBJ2-1 TRBV4-1
ASSSGISGKETQY TRBJ2-5 TRBV7-6
ASSKLAGGTDTQY TRBJ2-3 TRBV19
ASSPTGQDENGYT TRBJ1-2 TRBV19
ASSGTGTGRNYEQY TRBJ2-7 TRBV5-1
ASSLRDQETQY TRBJ2-5 TRBV7-9
SVEDPVGQGGFYGYT TRBJ1-2 TRBV29-1
AWSRGGTGELF TRBJ2-2 TRBV30
ASTQRGTASNYGYT TRBJ1-2 TRBV6-6
ASSQTPLSSNEQF TRBJ2-1 TRBV5-6
ASSEQVAGEQF TRBJ2-1 TRBV6-5
ASSYSRSYGYT TRBJ1-2 TRBV6-5
ASSLGGPKPEAF TRBJ1-1 TRBV7-9